Many counts were recorded for the clone carrying this T cell receptor (beta chain). These data come from a study of early T cells in non-severe SARS-CoV-2 infection. CDR3 length equals 17 residues. Germline-derived CDR1 and CDR2 are LNHDA and SQIVND (reference sequence). The junction had 15 bases not matched to a gene; V was cut back by 8 bases and J by 2 bases. Using its own MiXCR run on the 5' RACE reads, TCRdb lists one record per CDR3 protein. The data show tens of thousands of distinct CDR3 sequences, with over 7% seen just once and roughly 4.2% held by the top ten. The sequenced sample was whole blood. The receptor was derived from an adult who was a healthcare worker with PCR-confirmed SARS-CoV-2 infection or an uninfected control (not recorded which). V and J are TRBV19 and TRBJ1-2; TRBD1 matches 9 bases. CDR3 coding DNA: TGTGCCAGTCGATCCGGGACAGGGAGCCCGAGCAACTATGGCTACACCTTC. It encodes CASRSGTGSPSNYGYTF.